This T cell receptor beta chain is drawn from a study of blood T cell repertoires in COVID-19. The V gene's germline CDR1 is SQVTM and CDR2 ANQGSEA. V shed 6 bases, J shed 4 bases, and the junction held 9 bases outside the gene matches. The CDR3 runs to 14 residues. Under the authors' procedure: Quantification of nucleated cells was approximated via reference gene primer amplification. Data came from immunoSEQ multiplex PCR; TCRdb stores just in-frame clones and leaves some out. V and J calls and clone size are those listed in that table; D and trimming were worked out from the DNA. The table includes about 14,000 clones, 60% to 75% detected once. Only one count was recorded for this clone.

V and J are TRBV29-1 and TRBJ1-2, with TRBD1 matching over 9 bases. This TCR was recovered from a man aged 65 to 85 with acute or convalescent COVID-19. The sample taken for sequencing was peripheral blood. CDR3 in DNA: TGCAGCGTCTCAACAACAGGGGGCGTCTATGGCTACACCTTC. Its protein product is CSVSTTGGVYGYTF.